A selection of T cell receptor beta chains follows, all from one sample in a study of vaccination and CD4 T cells after COVID-19. TCRdb processed the PCR reads anew with MiXCR; each CDR3 protein has one entry. This table has more than 25,000 distinct CDR3 sequences, approximately 48% appearing once. The sequenced sample was CD4+ T cells from blood, obtained about 7 months after SARS-CoV-2 vaccination. The receptors shown here come from a human donor who had recovered from COVID-19. CDR3s include the opening cysteine and the closing phenylalanine or tryptophan. The D gene is left open where the match is weak. Where a row states a size, it is once, few, many or the class of an expanded clone; other rows omit it.

TRBV20-1	-	few	TRBJ2-3	CSARNQGRTDTQYF	TGCAGTGCTAGAAATCAGGGTCGCACAGATACGCAGTATTTT
TRBV19	-	-	TRBJ1-2	CASSINQGMGYTF	TGTGCCAGTAGTATCAACCAGGGGATGGGCTACACCTTC
TRBV18	TRBD1	-	TRBJ1-6	CASSPPGQANSPLHF	TGTGCCAGCTCACCACCGGGACAGGCAAATTCACCCCTCCACTTT
TRBV20-1	TRBD1	-	TRBJ1-2	CSATGQAIFGYTF	TGCAGTGCAACCGGACAGGCGATCTTTGGCTACACCTTC
TRBV6-2/TRBV6-3	TRBD1	-	TRBJ1-1	CASRADRGALLDTEAFF	TGTGCCAGCAGGGCAGACAGGGGGGCTTTGTTGGACACTGAAGCTTTCTTT
TRBV20-1	TRBD1	-	TRBJ2-2	CSAGTGANTGELFF	TGCAGTGCTGGGACAGGGGCGAACACCGGGGAGCTGTTTTTT
TRBV19	-	-	TRBJ2-6	CASTRSRSGANVLTF	TGTGCCAGTACTCGTAGCCGCTCTGGGGCCAACGTCCTGACTTTC
TRBV20-1	TRBD2	few	TRBJ2-3	CSARGRFKETSGRRGTDTQYF	TGCAGTGCTAGAGGTAGATTTAAGGAGACTAGCGGGAGAAGGGGGACAGATACGCAGTATTTT
TRBV20-1	TRBD1	-	TRBJ2-5	CSANPGTGIETQYF	TGCAGTGCCAACCCCGGGACAGGGATAGAGACCCAGTACTTC
TRBV4-3	-	few	TRBJ2-2	CASSHSSTRGTGELFF	TGCGCCAGCAGCCACTCTTCCACGCGAGGCACCGGGGAGCTGTTTTTT
TRBV28	TRBD1	-	TRBJ1-1	CASSLWQGQVDTEAFF	TGTGCCAGCAGTTTATGGCAGGGACAGGTGGATACTGAAGCTTTCTTT
TRBV27	-	-	TRBJ2-2	CASSLTPRLAGELFF	TGTGCCAGCAGTTTAACTCCCAGACTGGCCGGGGAGCTGTTTTTT
TRBV20-1	-	-	TRBJ2-7	CSATTGEMIYEQYF	TGCAGTGCCACGACCGGAGAGATGATCTACGAGCAGTACTTC
TRBV11-2	TRBD1	-	TRBJ2-7	CASGTGETYEQYF	TGTGCCAGCGGGACAGGGGAAACCTACGAGCAGTACTTC
TRBV10-3	-	-	TRBJ2-1	CAISSGTLYNEQFF	TGTGCCATCAGTTCCGGGACTCTCTACAATGAGCAGTTCTTC
TRBV7-9	-	-	TRBJ2-7	CASSLLEEQYF	TGTGCCAGCAGCTTATTAGAGGAGCAGTACTTC
TRBV2	TRBD1	-	TRBJ2-7	CASSALDRAPYEQYF	TGTGCCAGCAGTGCTCTGGACAGGGCCCCCTACGAGCAGTACTTC
TRBV7-8	TRBD1	few	TRBJ1-1	CASSLGRQGHTEAFF	TGTGCCAGCAGCTTAGGGCGACAGGGTCACACTGAAGCTTTCTTT
TRBV20-1	-	-	TRBJ1-6	CSAGGQGSSYNSPLHF	TGCAGTGCTGGGGGGCAGGGCAGCTCCTATAATTCACCCCTCCACTTT
TRBV28	TRBD2	few	TRBJ2-4	CASSGTSGRLAKNIQYF	TGTGCCAGCAGTGGGACTAGCGGGAGACTGGCCAAAAACATTCAGTACTTC
TRBV19	-	few	TRBJ1-2	CASSLGATANYGYTF	TGTGCCAGTAGCCTAGGGGCGACTGCTAACTATGGCTACACCTTC
TRBV20-1	-	few	TRBJ1-5	CSARDSRGGRVKQPQHF	TGCAGTGCTAGAGATTCGCGGGGAGGCAGGGTGAAACAGCCCCAGCATTTT
TRBV6-1	TRBD1	-	TRBJ1-1	CASSRGRNTEAFF	TGTGCCAGCAGTAGGGGGCGGAACACTGAAGCTTTCTTT
TRBV28	-	-	TRBJ1-1	CASKIMNTEAFF	TGTGCCAGCAAGATCATGAACACTGAAGCTTTCTTT
TRBV7-8	-	-	TRBJ2-7	CASSSQGGEQYF	TGTGCCAGCAGCTCGCAAGGAGGCGAGCAGTACTTC
TRBV7-9	-	-	TRBJ2-2	CASSSEGDAGELFF	TGTGCCAGCAGCTCCGAGGGTGACGCCGGGGAGCTGTTTTTT
TRBV20-1	-	-	TRBJ2-7	CSARDYNEQYF	TGCAGTGCTAGAGACTATAACGAGCAGTACTTC
TRBV20-1	TRBD1	few	TRBJ2-7	CSARLGQVGYEQYF	TGCAGTGCCAGATTGGGACAGGTCGGCTACGAGCAGTACTTC
TRBV9	-	-	TRBJ1-2	CASSEGDNYGYTF	TGTGCCAGCAGCGAGGGGGATAACTATGGCTACACCTTC
TRBV7-8	TRBD2	-	TRBJ2-5	CASSLSQPSGIQETQYF	TGTGCCAGCAGCTTAAGTCAGCCTAGCGGGATACAAGAGACCCAGTACTTC
TRBV2	-	-	TRBJ2-7	CASTPSSPQYF	TGTGCCAGCACCCCCTCATCGCCGCAGTACTTC
TRBV11-1	-	-	TRBJ1-1	CASSLDRNTEAFF	TGTGCCAGCAGCCTAGACAGGAACACTGAAGCTTTCTTT
TRBV20-1	TRBD2	few	TRBJ2-3	CSANNRNGSGRADTQYF	TGCAGTGCTAATAACCGAAATGGGAGCGGGAGGGCAGATACGCAGTATTTT
TRBV7-8	TRBD2	-	TRBJ2-5	CASSFPGGREGAETQYF	TGTGCCAGCAGCTTCCCTGGGGGGCGGGAGGGAGCGGAGACCCAGTACTTC
TRBV7-9	-	-	TRBJ2-5	CASSFDRKETQYF	TGTGCCAGCAGCTTCGACCGTAAAGAGACCCAGTACTTC
TRBV20-1	TRBD2	-	TRBJ2-7	CTGGGVGEQYF	TGCACCGGGGGGGGGGTGGGGGAGCAGTACTTC
TRBV20-1	-	-	TRBJ2-5	CSARVAGLSETQYF	TGCAGTGCTAGAGTAGCAGGGCTCTCAGAGACCCAGTACTTC
TRBV30	-	-	TRBJ1-2	CAWSGAGGYTF	TGTGCCTGGAGTGGTGCTGGTGGCTACACCTTC
TRBV7-2	-	-	TRBJ1-2	CASSATPQGVGYGYTF	TGTGCCAGCAGCGCAACTCCCCAGGGTGTGGGCTATGGCTACACCTTC
TRBV20-1	-	few	TRBJ2-3	CSASENTDTQYF	TGCAGTGCTAGTGAGAACACAGATACGCAGTATTTT
TRBV28	-	-	TRBJ1-5	CASSLMGQPQHF	TGTGCCAGCAGTTTAATGGGTCAGCCCCAGCATTTT
TRBV6-2/TRBV6-3	-	few	TRBJ1-6	CASSETGVGNSPLHF	TGTGCCAGCAGCGAGACAGGCGTTGGGAATTCACCCCTCCACTTT
TRBV6-2/TRBV6-3	-	few	TRBJ2-7	CASKSLEVGEQYF	TGTGCCAGCAAGTCGTTGGAGGTAGGCGAGCAGTACTTC
TRBV2	-	few	TRBJ1-2	CASSGDTNYGYTF	TGTGCCAGCAGCGGAGACACTAACTATGGCTACACCTTC
TRBV6-2/TRBV6-3	-	-	TRBJ1-5	CASSLLRQPQHF	TGTGCCAGCAGCCTGCTAAGACAGCCCCAGCATTTT
TRBV6-1	-	-	TRBJ2-3	CASSEAMSTHTQYF	TGTGCCAGCAGTGAAGCGATGAGCACCCATACGCAGTATTTT
TRBV6-1	-	-	TRBJ2-1	CASSLSAEQFF	TGTGCCAGCAGTCTGAGTGCTGAGCAGTTCTTC
TRBV28	-	-	TRBJ2-7	CASSLGVGGPTYEQYF	TGTGCCAGCAGTTTAGGAGTGGGGGGCCCTACCTACGAGCAGTACTTC
TRBV7-9	-	-	TRBJ2-1	CASSSWGYNEQFF	TGTGCCAGCAGCTCCTGGGGCTACAATGAGCAGTTCTTC
TRBV28	-	-	TRBJ1-5	CASSRVGENQPQHF	TGTGCCAGCAGTAGGGTCGGGGAAAATCAGCCCCAGCATTTT
TRBV5-4	TRBD1	-	TRBJ2-7	CASSLDRGYEQYF	TGTGCCAGCAGCTTGGACAGGGGGTACGAGCAGTACTTC
TRBV7-9	-	few	TRBJ1-5	CASSAQTGHLSNQPQHF	TGTGCCAGCAGCGCCCAGACAGGCCACCTTAGCAATCAGCCCCAGCATTTT
TRBV7-9	-	-	TRBJ2-4	CASRTEGNIQYF	TGTGCCAGCAGGACCGAGGGAAACATTCAGTACTTC
TRBV7-2	-	medium-sized	TRBJ1-5	CASSLQSWGSNQPQHF	TGTGCCAGCAGCCTTCAGAGTTGGGGCTCCAATCAGCCCCAGCATTTT
TRBV7-9	-	few	TRBJ1-1	CASSFYQGEVNTEAFF	TGTGCCAGCAGCTTTTACCAGGGTGAAGTGAACACTGAAGCTTTCTTT
TRBV12-3/TRBV12-4	-	once	TRBJ2-3	CASRSWDGQERDTQYF	TGTGCCAGCCGTTCGTGGGACGGGCAGGAAAGGGATACGCAGTATTTT
TRBV20-1	TRBD2	-	TRBJ2-7	CSARASGRARDYEQYF	TGCAGTGCTAGGGCTAGCGGGAGGGCCCGAGATTACGAGCAGTACTTC
TRBV2	-	-	TRBJ1-1	CASREWAVSMNTEAFF	TGTGCCAGCAGGGAGTGGGCAGTATCTATGAACACTGAAGCTTTCTTT
TRBV24-1	-	few	TRBJ1-5	CATSDPAMRDGQPQHF	TGTGCCACCAGTGACCCCGCGATGAGGGACGGGCAGCCCCAGCATTTT